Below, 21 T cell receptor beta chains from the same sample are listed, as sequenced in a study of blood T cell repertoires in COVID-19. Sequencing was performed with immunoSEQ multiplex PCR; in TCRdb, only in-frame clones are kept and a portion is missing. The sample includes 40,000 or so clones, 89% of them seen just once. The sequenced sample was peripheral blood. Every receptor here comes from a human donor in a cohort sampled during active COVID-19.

The CDR3 coding sequence is TGTGCCAGCAGCTTAAGGGGCTCCGGCTACACCTTC. This codes for CASSLRGSGYTF. J is TRBJ1-2 and V is TRBV5-6, with a possible D match to TRBD1 (5 bases). The germline V gene has CDR1 SGHDT and CDR2 YYEEEE. V was shortened by 2 bases and J by 8 bases, with 10 bases between the two germline ends. The CDR3 consists of 12 residues.

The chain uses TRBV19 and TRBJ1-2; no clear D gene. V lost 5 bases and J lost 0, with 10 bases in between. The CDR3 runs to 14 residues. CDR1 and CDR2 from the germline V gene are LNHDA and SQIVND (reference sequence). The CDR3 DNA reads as TGTGCCAGTAGTCAACAGATAGCTAACTATGGCTACACCTTC. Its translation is CASSQQIANYGYTF.

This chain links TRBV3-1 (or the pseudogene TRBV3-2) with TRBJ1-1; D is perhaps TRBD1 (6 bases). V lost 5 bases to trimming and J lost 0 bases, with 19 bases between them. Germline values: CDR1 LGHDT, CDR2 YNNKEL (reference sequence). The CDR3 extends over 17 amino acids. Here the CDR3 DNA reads TGTGCCAGCAGCTCCCGCACGGTGGACAGATTGAACACTGAAGCTTTCTTT. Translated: CASSSRTVDRLNTEAFF.

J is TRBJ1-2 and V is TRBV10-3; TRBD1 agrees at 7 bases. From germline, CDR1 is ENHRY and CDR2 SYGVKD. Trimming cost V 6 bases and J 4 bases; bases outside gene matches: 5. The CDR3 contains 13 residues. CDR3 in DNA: TGTGCCATCAGCACTCGGACAGGCTATGGCTACACCTTC. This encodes CAISTRTGYGYTF.

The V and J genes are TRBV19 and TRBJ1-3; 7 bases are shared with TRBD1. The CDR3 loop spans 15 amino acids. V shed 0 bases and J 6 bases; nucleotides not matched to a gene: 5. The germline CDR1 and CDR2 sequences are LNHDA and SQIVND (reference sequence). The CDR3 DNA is TGTGCCAGTAGTATAGACGCCACAGGGGCAAACACCATATATTTT. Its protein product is CASSIDATGANTIYF. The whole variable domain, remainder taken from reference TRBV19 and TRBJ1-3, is DGGITQSPKYLFRKEGQNVTLSCEQNLNHDAMYWYRQDPGQGLRLIYYSQIVNDFQKGDIAEGYSVSREKKESFPLTVTSAQKNPTAFYLCASSIDATGANTIYFGEGSWLTVV.

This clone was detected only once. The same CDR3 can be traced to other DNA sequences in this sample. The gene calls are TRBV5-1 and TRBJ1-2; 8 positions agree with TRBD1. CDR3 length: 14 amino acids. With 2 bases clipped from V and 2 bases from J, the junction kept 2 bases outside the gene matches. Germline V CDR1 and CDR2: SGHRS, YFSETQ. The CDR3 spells CASSLDRGNYGYTF. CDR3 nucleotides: TGCGCCAGCAGCTTAGACAGGGGCAACTATGGCTACACCTTC.

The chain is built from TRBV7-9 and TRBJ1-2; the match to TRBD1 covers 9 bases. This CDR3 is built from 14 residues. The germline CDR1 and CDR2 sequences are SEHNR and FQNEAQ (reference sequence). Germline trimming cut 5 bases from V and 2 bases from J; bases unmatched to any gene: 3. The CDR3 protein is CASSGGTGNYGYTF. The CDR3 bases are TGTGCCAGCAGCGGCGGGACAGGGAACTATGGCTACACCTTC.

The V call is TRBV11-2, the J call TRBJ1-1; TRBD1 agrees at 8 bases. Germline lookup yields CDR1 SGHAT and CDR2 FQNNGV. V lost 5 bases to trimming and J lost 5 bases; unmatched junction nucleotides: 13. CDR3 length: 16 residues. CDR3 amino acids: CASSPSRQGAKTEAFF. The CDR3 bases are TGTGCCAGCAGCCCCTCCCGGCAGGGGGCTAAGACTGAAGCTTTCTTT.

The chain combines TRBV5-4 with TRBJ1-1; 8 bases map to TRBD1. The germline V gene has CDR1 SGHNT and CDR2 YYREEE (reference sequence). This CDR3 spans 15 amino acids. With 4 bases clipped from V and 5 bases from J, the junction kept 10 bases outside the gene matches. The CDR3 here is CASSGWTGLGTEAFF. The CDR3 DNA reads TGTGCCAGCAGCGGGTGGACAGGGTTAGGGACTGAAGCTTTCTTT.

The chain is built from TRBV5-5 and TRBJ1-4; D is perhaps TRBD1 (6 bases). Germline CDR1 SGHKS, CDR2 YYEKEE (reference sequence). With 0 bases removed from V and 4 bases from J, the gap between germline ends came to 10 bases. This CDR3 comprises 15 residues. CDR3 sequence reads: CASSLVTGHNEKLFF. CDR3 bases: TGTGCCAGCAGCTTGGTAACAGGGCATAATGAAAAACTGTTTTTT.

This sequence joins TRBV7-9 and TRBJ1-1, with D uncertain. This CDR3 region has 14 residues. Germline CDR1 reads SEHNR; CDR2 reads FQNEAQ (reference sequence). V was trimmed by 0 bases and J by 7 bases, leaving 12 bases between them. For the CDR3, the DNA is TGTGCCAGCAGCTTAGCACCCGCCTCGGGTGAAGCTTTCTTT. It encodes CASSLAPASGEAFF.

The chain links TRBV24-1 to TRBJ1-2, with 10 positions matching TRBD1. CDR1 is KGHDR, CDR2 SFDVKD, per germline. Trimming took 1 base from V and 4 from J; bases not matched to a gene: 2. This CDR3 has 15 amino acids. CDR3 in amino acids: CATSDFGQGGYGYTF. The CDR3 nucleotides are TGTGCCACCAGTGATTTCGGACAGGGGGGCTATGGCTACACCTTC.

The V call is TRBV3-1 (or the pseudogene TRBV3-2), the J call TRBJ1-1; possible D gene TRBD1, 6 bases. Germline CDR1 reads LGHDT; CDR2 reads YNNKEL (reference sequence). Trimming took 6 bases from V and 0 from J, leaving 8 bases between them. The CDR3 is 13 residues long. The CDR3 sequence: CASRNRVNTEAFF. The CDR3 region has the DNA TGTGCCAGCAGAAACAGGGTGAACACTGAAGCTTTCTTT.

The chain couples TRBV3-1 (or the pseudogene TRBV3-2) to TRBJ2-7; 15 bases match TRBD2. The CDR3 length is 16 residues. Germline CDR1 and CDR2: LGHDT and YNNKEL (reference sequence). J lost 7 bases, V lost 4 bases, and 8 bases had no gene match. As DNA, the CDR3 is TGTGCCAGCAGCCTCGGACTAGCGGGGGGGCCTGGTGAGCAGTACTTC. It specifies CASSLGLAGGPGEQYF.

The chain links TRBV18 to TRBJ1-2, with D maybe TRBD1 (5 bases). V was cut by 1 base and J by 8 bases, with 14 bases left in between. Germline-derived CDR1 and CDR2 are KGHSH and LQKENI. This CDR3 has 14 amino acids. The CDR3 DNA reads TGTGCCAGCTCACCACAACAAGGGGCGGGAGGCTACACCTTC. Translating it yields CASSPQQGAGGYTF.

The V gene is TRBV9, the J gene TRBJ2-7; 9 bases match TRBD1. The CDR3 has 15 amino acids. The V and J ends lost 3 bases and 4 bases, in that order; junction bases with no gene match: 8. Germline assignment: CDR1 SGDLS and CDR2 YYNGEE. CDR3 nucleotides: TGTGCCAGCAGCGCCAGTCCCGGGACAGGGTACGAGCAGTACTTC. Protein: CASSASPGTGYEQYF.

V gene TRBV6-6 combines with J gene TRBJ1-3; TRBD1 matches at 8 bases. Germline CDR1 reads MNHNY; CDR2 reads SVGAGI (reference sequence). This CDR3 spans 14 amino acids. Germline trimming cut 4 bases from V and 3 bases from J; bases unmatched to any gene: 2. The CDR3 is CASSLDRDGNTIYF. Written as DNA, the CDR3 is TGTGCCAGCAGTTTGGACAGGGATGGAAACACCATATATTTT.

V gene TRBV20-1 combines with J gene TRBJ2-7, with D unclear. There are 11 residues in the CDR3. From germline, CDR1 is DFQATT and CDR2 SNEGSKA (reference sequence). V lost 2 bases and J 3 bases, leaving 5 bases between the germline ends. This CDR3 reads CSARPSYEQYF. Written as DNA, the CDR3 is TGCAGTGCTAGACCGAGCTACGAGCAGTACTTC.

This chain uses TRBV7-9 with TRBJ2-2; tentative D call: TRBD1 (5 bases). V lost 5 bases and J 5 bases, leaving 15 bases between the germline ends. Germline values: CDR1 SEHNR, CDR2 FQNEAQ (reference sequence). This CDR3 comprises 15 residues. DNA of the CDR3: TGTGCCAGCAGCCCTCGCGAACAGGTGACCGGGGAGCTGTTTTTT. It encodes CASSPREQVTGELFF.

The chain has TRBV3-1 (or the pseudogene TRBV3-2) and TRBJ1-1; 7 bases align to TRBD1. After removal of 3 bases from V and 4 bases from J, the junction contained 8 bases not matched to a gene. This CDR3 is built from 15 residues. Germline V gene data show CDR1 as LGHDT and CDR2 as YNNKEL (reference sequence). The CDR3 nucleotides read TGTGCCAGCAGCCAGAGACAGGGACGCGGCACTGAAGCTTTCTTT. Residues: CASSQRQGRGTEAFF.

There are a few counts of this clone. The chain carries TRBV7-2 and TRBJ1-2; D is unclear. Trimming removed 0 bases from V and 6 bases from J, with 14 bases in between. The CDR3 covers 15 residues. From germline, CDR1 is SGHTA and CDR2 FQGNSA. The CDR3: CASSLAVGRRDGYTF. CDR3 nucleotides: TGTGCCAGCAGCTTAGCCGTCGGGCGGAGGGATGGCTACACCTTC.